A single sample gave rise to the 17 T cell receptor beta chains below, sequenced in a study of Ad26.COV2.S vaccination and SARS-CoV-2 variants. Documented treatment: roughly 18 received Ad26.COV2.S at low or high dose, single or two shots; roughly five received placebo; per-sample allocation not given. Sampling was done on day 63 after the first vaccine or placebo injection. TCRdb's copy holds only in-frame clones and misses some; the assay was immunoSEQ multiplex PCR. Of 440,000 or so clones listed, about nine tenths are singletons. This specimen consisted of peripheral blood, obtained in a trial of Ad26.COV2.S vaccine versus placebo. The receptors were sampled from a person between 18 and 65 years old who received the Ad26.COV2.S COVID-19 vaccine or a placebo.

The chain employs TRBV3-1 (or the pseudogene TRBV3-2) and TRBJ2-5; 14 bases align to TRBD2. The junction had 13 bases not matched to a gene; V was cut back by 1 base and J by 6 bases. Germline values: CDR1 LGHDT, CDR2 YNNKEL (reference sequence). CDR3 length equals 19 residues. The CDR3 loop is CASSQGEGLAGGSWKTQYF. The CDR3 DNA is TGTGCCAGCAGCCAAGGGGAAGGACTAGCGGGGGGCAGTTGGAAGACCCAGTACTTC.

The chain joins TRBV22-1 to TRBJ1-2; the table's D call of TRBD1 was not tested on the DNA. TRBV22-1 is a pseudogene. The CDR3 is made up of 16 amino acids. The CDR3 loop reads CPGSGVTGTGDYGYTF. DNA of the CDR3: TGTCCTGGGAGCGGGGTAACCGGGACAGGGGACTATGGCTACACCTTC.

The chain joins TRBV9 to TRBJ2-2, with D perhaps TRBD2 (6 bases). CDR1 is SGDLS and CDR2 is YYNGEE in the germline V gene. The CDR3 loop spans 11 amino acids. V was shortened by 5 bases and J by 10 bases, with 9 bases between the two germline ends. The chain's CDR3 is CASSRTTELFF. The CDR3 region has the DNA TGTGCCAGCAGTCGGACTACGGAGCTGTTTTTT.

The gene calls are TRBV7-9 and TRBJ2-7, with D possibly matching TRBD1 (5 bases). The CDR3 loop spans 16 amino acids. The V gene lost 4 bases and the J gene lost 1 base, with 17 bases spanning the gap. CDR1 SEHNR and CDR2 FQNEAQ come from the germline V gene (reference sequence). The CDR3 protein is CASSSTTVLASYEQYF. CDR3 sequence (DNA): TGTGCCAGCAGCTCCACGACAGTACTCGCTTCCTACGAGCAGTACTTC.

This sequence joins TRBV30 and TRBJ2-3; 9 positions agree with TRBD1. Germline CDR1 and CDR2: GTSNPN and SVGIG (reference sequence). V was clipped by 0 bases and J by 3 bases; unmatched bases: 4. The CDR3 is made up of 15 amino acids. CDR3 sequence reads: CAWSVTGGPTDTQYF. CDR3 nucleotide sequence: TGTGCCTGGAGTGTGACAGGGGGGCCGACAGATACGCAGTATTTT. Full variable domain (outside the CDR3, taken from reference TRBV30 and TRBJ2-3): SQTIHQWPATLVQPVGSPLSLECTVEGTSNPNLYWYRQAAGRGLQLLFYSVGIGQISSEVPQNLSASRPQDRQFILSSKKLLLSDSGFYLCAWSVTGGPTDTQYFGPGTRLTVL.

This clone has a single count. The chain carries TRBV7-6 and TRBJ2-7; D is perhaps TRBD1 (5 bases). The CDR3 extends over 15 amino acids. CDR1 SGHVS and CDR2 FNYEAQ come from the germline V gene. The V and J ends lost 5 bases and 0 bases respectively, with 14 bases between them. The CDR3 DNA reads TGTGCCAGCAGCATGACAGCTGTCGGCTCCTACGAGCAGTACTTC. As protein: CASSMTAVGSYEQYF. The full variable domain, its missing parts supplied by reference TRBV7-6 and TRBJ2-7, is GAGVSQSPRYKVTKRGQDVALRCDPISGHVSLYWYRQALGQGPEFLTYFNYEAQQDKSGLPNDRFSAERPEGSISTLTIQRTEQRDSAMYRCASSMTAVGSYEQYFGPGTRLTVT.

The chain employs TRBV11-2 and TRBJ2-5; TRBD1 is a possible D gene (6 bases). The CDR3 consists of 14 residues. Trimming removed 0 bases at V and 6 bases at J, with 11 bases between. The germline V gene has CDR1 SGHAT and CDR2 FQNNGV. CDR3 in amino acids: CASSLESGVKTQYF. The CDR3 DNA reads TGTGCCAGCAGCTTAGAGTCAGGGGTGAAGACCCAGTACTTC.

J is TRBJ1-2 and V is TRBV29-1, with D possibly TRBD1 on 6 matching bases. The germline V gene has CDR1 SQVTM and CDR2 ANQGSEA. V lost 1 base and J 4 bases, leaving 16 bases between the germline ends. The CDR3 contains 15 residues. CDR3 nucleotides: TGCAGCGTTGAAGGTCCAGCAAGGGGGATCTATGGCTACACCTTC. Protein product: CSVEGPARGIYGYTF.

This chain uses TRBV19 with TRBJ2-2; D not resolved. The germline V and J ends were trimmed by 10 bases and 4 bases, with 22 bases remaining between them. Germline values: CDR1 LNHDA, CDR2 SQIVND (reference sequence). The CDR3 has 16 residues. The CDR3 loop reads CATRRERHRGTGELFF. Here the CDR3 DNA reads TGTGCCACCCGGCGTGAGCGCCACCGAGGCACCGGGGAGCTGTTTTTT.

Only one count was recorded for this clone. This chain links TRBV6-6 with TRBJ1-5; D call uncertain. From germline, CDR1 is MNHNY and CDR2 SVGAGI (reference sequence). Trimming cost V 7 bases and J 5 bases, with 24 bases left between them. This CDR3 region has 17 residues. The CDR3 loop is CASTRSGPRQRDQPQHF. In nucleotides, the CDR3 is TGTGCCAGCACTCGTTCGGGTCCGAGACAAAGAGATCAGCCCCAGCATTTT.

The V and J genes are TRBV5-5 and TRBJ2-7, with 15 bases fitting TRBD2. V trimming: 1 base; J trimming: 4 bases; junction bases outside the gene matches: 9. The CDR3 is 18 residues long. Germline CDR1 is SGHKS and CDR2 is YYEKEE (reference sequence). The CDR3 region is CASSLFSFGLAGGYEQYF. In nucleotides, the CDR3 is TGTGCCAGCAGCTTGTTTTCTTTTGGACTAGCGGGGGGGTACGAGCAGTACTTC.

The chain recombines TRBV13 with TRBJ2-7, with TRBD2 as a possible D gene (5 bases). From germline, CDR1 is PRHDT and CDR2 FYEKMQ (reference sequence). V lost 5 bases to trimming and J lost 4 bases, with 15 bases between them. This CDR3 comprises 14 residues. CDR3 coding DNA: TGTGCCAGCAGCGCCGCGGGTTGGCGGTACGAGCAGTACTTC. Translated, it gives CASSAAGWRYEQYF.

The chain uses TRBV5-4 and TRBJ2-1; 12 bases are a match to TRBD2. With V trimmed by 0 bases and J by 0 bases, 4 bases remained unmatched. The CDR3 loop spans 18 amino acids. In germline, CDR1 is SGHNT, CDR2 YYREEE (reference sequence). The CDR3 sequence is CASSLAASGGVSYNEQFF. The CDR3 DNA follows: TGTGCCAGCAGCTTGGCCGCTAGCGGGGGGGTCTCCTACAATGAGCAGTTCTTC.

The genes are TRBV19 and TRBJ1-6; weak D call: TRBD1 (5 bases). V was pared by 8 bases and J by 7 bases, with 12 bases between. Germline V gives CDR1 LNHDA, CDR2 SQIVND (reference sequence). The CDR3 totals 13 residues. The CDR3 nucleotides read TGTGCCAGTGAATCAGGGTACAATTCACCCCTCCACTTT. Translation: CASESGYNSPLHF.

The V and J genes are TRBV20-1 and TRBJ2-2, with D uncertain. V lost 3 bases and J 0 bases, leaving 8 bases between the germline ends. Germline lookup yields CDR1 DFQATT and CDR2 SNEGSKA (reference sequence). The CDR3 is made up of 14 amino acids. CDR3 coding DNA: TGCAGTGCTAGTTACGTTGCGAACACCGGGGAGCTGTTTTTT. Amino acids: CSASYVANTGELFF.

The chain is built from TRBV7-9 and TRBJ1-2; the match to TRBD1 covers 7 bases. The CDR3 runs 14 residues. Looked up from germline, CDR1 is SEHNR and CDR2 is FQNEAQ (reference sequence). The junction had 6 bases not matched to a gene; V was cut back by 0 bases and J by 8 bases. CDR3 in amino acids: CASSLAHRGWGYTF. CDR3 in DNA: TGTGCCAGCAGCTTAGCTCACAGGGGCTGGGGCTACACCTTC.

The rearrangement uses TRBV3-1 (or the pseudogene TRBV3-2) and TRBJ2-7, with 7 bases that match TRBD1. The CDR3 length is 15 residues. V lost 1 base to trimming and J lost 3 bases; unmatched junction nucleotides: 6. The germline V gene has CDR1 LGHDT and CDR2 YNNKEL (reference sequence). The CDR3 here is CASSQVAGGIYEQYF. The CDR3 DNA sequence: TGTGCCAGCAGCCAAGTCGCAGGGGGTATCTACGAGCAGTACTTC.